The 2 T cell receptor beta chains listed next were all sequenced from one sample in a study of T cell responses to AZD1222 COVID-19 vaccine. The method was immunoSEQ multiplex PCR; TCRdb's version includes in-frame clones alone and lacks a portion of them. The sample includes more than 80,000 clones, approximately 90% of them seen just once. The specimen comprised peripheral blood, sampled 28 days after the second AZD1222 dose. These receptors all come from an adult who received the AZD1222 COVID-19 vaccine.

This clone was seen just once. CDR3 region: CASSQGTSARADTQYF. CDR3 coding DNA: TGTGCCAGCAGCCAGGGGACTAGCGCACGGGCAGATACGCAGTATTTT. The chain is built from TRBV3-1 (or the pseudogene TRBV3-2) and TRBJ2-3; the match to TRBD2 covers 10 bases. This CDR3 has 16 residues. Per the germline V gene, CDR1 is LGHDT and CDR2 is YNNKEL (reference sequence). V was pared by 3 bases and J by 4 bases, with 7 bases of the junction left unmatched.

The J gene is TRBJ2-4, the V gene TRBV7-2; D possibly uses TRBD1 or TRBD2 (5 bases each). Germline assignment: CDR1 SGHTA and CDR2 FQGNSA. Trimming shortened V by 1 base and J by 6 bases, and 13 bases separated the two germline ends. The CDR3 length is 15 residues. The chain's CDR3 is CASSLDGLGPNIQYF. The CDR3 bases are TGTGCCAGCAGCTTAGATGGGTTGGGACCAAACATTCAGTACTTC.